The 14 T cell receptor beta chains below come from one sample, sequenced in a study of blood T cell repertoires in COVID-19. Assay: immunoSEQ multiplex PCR; the TCRdb copy retains only in-frame clones and omits some. The sample lists some 200,000 clones, roughly 80% occurring once. Source material: PBMCs or T cells enriched from blood (not recorded which). The receptor set was obtained from a man aged 35-49 years who had recovered from COVID-19.

This chain joins TRBV2 and TRBJ2-5, with TRBD2 matching 11 bases. This CDR3 is built from 14 residues. Per germline, CDR1 SNHLY and CDR2 FYNNEI. With 7 bases clipped from V and 0 bases from J, the junction kept 1 base outside the gene matches. The CDR3 coding sequence is TGTGCCAGCACTAGCGGGGGGTACCAAGAGACCCAGTACTTC. Amino acid sequence: CASTSGGYQETQYF. Complete variable domain (other parts from reference TRBV2 and TRBJ2-5): EPEVTQTPSHQVTQMGQEVILRCVPISNHLYFYWYRQILGQKVEFLVSFYNNEISEKSEIFDDQFSVERPDGSNFTLKIRSTKLEDSAMYFCASTSGGYQETQYFGPGTRLLVL.

J is TRBJ1-1 and V is TRBV5-1, with TRBD1 identical over 8 bases. This CDR3 is 20 amino acids long. Germline trimming cut 0 bases from V and 5 bases from J; bases unmatched to any gene: 21. Looked up from germline, CDR1 is SGHRS and CDR2 is YFSETQ. The CDR3 DNA reads as TGCGCCAGCAGCTTGGTGGGACAGTCCCTTGGACAGGGATCAAAAACTGAAGCTTTCTTT. Amino acid sequence: CASSLVGQSLGQGSKTEAFF.

The chain links TRBV7-9 to TRBJ1-1, with TRBD1 identical over 7 bases. CDR3 length equals 17 residues. CDR1 is SEHNR, CDR2 FQNEAQ, per germline (reference sequence). With V trimmed by 0 bases and J by 4 bases, 11 bases remained unmatched. DNA for the CDR3: TGTGCCAGCAGCTTAGCCAGGGACAGCTTTCTGCGCACTGAAGCTTTCTTT. Its translation: CASSLARDSFLRTEAFF.

This sequence joins TRBV10-3 and TRBJ1-1; D is ambiguous. The CDR3 length is 13 residues. V was pared by 6 bases and J by 1 base, with 9 bases between. Germline values: CDR1 ENHRY, CDR2 SYGVKD. DNA for the CDR3: TGTGCCATCAGCAGTAACAGGAACACTGAAGCTTTCTTT. Amino acids: CAISSNRNTEAFF.

This sequence joins TRBV28 and TRBJ1-3; D possibly corresponds to TRBD1 (5 bases). Germline V CDR1 and CDR2: MDHEN, SYDVKM. V gave up 8 bases and J gave up 1 base, with 9 bases separating them. This CDR3 comprises 13 residues. The CDR3 is CASRQGSGNTIYF. CDR3 nucleotides: TGTGCCAGCCGTCAGGGATCTGGAAACACCATATATTTT.

There are a few counts of this clone. The V call is TRBV7-2, the J call TRBJ1-3; no reliable D call. The V gene's germline CDR1 is SGHTA and CDR2 FQGNSA. Trimming stripped 1 base from V and 4 bases from J, with 8 bases between. This CDR3 spans 14 amino acids. The CDR3: CASSLGARGNTIYF. CDR3 DNA: TGTGCCAGCAGCTTAGGGGCAAGGGGAAACACCATATATTTT.

The chain joins TRBV19 to TRBJ1-1; weak D call: TRBD1 (6 bases). The V end was cut by 0 bases, the J end by 3 bases, with 26 bases between. The germline CDR1 and CDR2 sequences are LNHDA and SQIVND (reference sequence). CDR3 length equals 20 residues. CDR3 loop: CASSIEFGGRRGARDTEAFF. In nucleotides, the CDR3 is TGTGCCAGTAGTATAGAATTCGGCGGCAGGCGGGGGGCTCGGGACACTGAAGCTTTCTTT.

The gene calls are TRBV5-1 and TRBJ2-7, with 8 bases identical to TRBD1. V shed 3 bases and J 4 bases; nucleotides not matched to a gene: 6. This CDR3 spans 14 amino acids. Germline CDR1 SGHRS, CDR2 YFSETQ. The DNA of the CDR3 is TGCGCCAGCAGCTCCGGGACAGGCAATTACGAGCAGTACTTC. Amino acid sequence: CASSSGTGNYEQYF.

The rearrangement joins TRBV2 to TRBJ1-2, with D possibly matching TRBD1 (5 bases). V was trimmed by 7 bases and J by 2 bases, leaving 11 bases between them. This CDR3 is built from 13 residues. Germline V gene data show CDR1 as SNHLY and CDR2 as FYNNEI. The CDR3 bases are TGTGCCAGCACCTGGCGGGGCAACTATGGCTACACCTTC. Translation: CASTWRGNYGYTF.

The chain recombines TRBV5-1 with TRBJ2-2; a weak D match, TRBD2 (5 bases). The CDR3 runs 16 residues. The germline gives CDR1 SGHRS, CDR2 YFSETQ. V lost 0 bases and J lost 0, with 9 bases in between. The CDR3 DNA is TGCGCCAGCAGCTTGGGGACTGGTTCGAACACCGGGGAGCTGTTTTTT. Its translation: CASSLGTGSNTGELFF.

The chain joins TRBV6-1 to TRBJ1-2; 7 bases agree with TRBD1. V was clipped by 3 bases and J by 2 bases; unmatched bases: 9. CDR3 size: 16 residues. Germline V CDR1 and CDR2: MNHNS, SASEGT. CDR3 protein: CASSDISQGLNYGYTF. The CDR3 DNA reads TGTGCCAGCAGTGATATTTCACAGGGGCTAAACTATGGCTACACCTTC.

This chain links TRBV27 with TRBJ1-1; D remains ambiguous. V was pared by 5 bases and J by 1 base, with 14 bases between. Germline assignment: CDR1 MNHEY and CDR2 SMNVEV (reference sequence). This CDR3 has 15 residues. CDR3 DNA: TGTGCCAGCAGTCCCCGACACCCCGCGAACACTGAAGCTTTCTTT. It yields the protein CASSPRHPANTEAFF.

This chain uses TRBV7-2 with TRBJ2-7; 13 nucleotides line up with TRBD2. After removal of 5 bases from V and 2 bases from J, the junction contained 9 bases not matched to a gene. Germline V CDR1 and CDR2: SGHTA, FQGNSA. The CDR3 totals 17 residues. The CDR3 protein is CASSQQGTSGVTYEQYF. DNA of the CDR3: TGTGCCAGCAGCCAGCAAGGGACTAGCGGGGTAACCTACGAGCAGTACTTC.

The V and J genes are TRBV9 and TRBJ1-5; D gene ambiguous. This CDR3 region has 16 residues. V gave up 3 bases and J gave up 5 bases, with 18 bases separating them. CDR1 SGDLS and CDR2 YYNGEE come from the germline V gene. The CDR3 loop reads CASSGEDGDLDQPQHF. Here the CDR3 DNA reads TGTGCCAGCAGCGGTGAAGACGGGGATCTGGATCAGCCCCAGCATTTT.